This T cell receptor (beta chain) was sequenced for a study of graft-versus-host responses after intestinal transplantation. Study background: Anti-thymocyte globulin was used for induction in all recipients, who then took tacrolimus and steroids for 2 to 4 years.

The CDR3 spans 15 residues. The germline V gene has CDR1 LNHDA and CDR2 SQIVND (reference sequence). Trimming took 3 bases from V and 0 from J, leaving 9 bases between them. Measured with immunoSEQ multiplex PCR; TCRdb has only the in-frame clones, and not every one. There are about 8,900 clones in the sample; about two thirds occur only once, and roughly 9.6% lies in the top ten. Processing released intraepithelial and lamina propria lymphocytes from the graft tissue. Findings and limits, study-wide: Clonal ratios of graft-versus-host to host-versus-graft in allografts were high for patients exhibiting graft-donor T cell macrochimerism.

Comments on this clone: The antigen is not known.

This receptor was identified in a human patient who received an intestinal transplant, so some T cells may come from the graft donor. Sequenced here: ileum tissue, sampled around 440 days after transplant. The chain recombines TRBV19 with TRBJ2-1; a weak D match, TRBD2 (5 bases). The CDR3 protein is CASSMSGSSYNEQFF. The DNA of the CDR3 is TGTGCCAGTAGTATGAGTGGGAGCTCCTACAATGAGCAGTTCTTC.